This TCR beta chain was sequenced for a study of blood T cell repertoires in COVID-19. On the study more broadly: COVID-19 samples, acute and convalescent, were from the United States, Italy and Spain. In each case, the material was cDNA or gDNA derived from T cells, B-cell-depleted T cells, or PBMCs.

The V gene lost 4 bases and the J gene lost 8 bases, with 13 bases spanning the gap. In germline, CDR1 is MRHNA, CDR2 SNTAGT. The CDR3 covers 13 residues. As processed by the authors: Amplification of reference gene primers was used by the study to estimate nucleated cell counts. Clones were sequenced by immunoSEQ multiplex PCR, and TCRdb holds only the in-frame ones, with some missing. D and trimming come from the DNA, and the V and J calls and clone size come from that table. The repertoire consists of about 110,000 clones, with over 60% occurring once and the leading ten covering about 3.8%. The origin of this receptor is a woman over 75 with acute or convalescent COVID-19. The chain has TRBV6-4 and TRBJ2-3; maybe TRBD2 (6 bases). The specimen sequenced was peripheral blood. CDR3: CASSVGGESTQYF. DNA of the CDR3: TGTGCCAGCAGTGTGGGAGGCGAAAGTACGCAGTATTTT.